This entry is about one TCR beta chain. Its antigen has not been determined. No base quality values were provided; no much bigger clone lies one nucleotide off. Spanning cysteine to phenylalanine, the CDR3 consists of 16 amino acids. Only CDR3 DNA remains: 48 bases, in frame from the first base. The germline V gene yields MNHNS for CDR1 and SASEGT for CDR2. V is shortened by 2 bases, J by 0 bases, and the region joining them spans 13 bases. The record originates from a study of blood T cells in healthy people across ages (dated by TCRdb to between 2014 and 2017). Some background on the complete study: In model experiments, roughly one uniquely barcoded TCR beta cDNA molecule per two T cells was captured by template switching. Using deep sequencing normalized with unique cDNA molecular identifiers, the study measured how TCR beta repertoire diversity changes with age. Four age groups were formed from the donors: young (average about 16 years), middle-aged (less than 40), aged (under 70) and long-lived (roughly 88). Donors of different ages were randomly distributed across sequencing lanes to avoid experimental bias. For two donors (one aged 18 to 29 and one aged 80 or older), the study analyzed two additional independent replicas of 1 million unique cDNA reads from the same blood draw.

General study outcomes and caveats: Total diversity estimates from one million sequenced T cells were considered lower bounds and underestimates. Observed TCR beta diversity per million T cells fell roughly linearly with age, and a significant reduction was already apparent by age around 40. Bulk unsorted PBMC profiling prevented conclusive comparison of naive and antigen-experienced compartments. Donor CMV infection status was unknown, potentially confounding age-related changes in expanded clonotypes. Compared with the aged group, the long-lived group had more naive CD4+ T cells, fewer expanded clones and increased TCR diversity, a pattern suggesting age selection. The percentage of naive T cells measured by flow cytometry correlated strongly with observed TCR beta diversity.

The library was generated by 5' RACE. The instrument given in TCRdb is Illumina HiSeq 2500. A second PCR of roughly 6 to 11 cycles was performed with a sample-barcoded 5' primer and a J-beta primer mix. A template-switch 5' adaptor carrying 12 random nucleotides introduced a unique molecular identifier onto each TCR beta cDNA molecule. At least 2.5 million CDR3-containing paired-end reads were obtained from each sample. First-strand cDNA was synthesized from all RNA with the Mint cDNA synthesis kit, primed by a TRBC-specific oligonucleotide. All cDNA was treated with uracil-DNA glycosylase and then went through a first 18-cycle PCR with the universal primers M1SS and BC2_uni_R. The study's processing was this. For normalization, 1 million high-quality reads, each with a distinct molecular identifier, were randomly selected from each sample. Reads with shared molecular identifiers were discarded instead of being binned into consensus sequences. CDR3 identification, clonotype clustering and error correction used MiTCR with a Q25 quality threshold and the strictest error-elimination algorithm. A nonparametric unseen species model using Euler transformation provided a lower-bound estimate of total TCR beta diversity. TCRdb reanalyzed the raw reads on its own, using fastp at Q25 for trimming and MiXCR for clone calling, and kept in-frame beta chains. Rows merge per CDR3 protein into single entries with the most common DNA and genes. V and J calls and clone size were set by TCRdb, not the authors. This sample lists 1.2 million to 1.5 million distinct CDR3 sequences; around 42% were detected once. Roughly 7.7% of the sample rests with the top ten.

Systemically healthy Caucasian individuals from Russia, some 38 in total and aged about 6 to 95 years, were included as donors. Around 10 milliliters of peripheral blood were drawn from each donor into EDTA-treated Vacutainer tubes. PBMCs were isolated by Ficoll-Paque density-gradient centrifugation, with at least 6 million obtained per sample. Total RNA, at least 5.5 micrograms per sample, was extracted from PBMCs with Trizol reagent. For every donor, an aliquot of PBMCs went through flow cytometry to measure the percentages of naive CD45RAhigh/CD27high T cells. Here the chain combines TRBV6-1 and TRBJ2-5; a weak D assignment points to TRBD2 (6 bases agree). This clonotype was obtained from a woman aged 18 to 35 in good health. The sequenced material came from blood. The CDR3 reads as follows: CASSERNGGYQETQYF. The DNA is as follows: TGTGCCAGCAGTGAACGTAATGGGGGGTACCAAGAGACCCAGTACTTC.